Sequencing of this TCR beta chain was carried out in a study of molecular identifiers for immune sequencing clone quantification. Study in general: In replicates, the authors split RNA from about 20,000 or 100,000 naive CD8 cells five ways and sequenced four. General study results and limits: Clones of above 20 RNA copies carried over 97% of effector molecules; in naive cells they carried under 1%.

About this clonotype itself: Its target is not known. This may stem from a read error, because a much larger clone lies one nucleotide away.

It was with previously described methods and listed TCR primers that bulk TCR libraries were made. TCRdb analysed the PCR reads with MiXCR anew, one entry per CDR3 protein. The sample includes around 20,000 distinct CDR3 sequences, roughly 17% seen only once; the top ten take 0.9% to 1%. This CDR3 has 15 residues. Germline V lookup: CDR1 MNHEY, CDR2 SMNVEV (reference sequence). This chain joins TRBV27 and TRBJ2-7; possibly TRBD1 for D (7 bases). This TCR was recovered from a human donor in good health. Some libraries in this study had Jurkat cell RNA spiked in. Sequencing was carried out using naive CD8+ T cells from blood, with Jurkat cell RNA spiked in. Subset specified: FACS-sorted CD8+CD4-CCR7+CD45RA+ naive T cells. The CDR3 DNA reads as TGTGCCCGCAGCCCTTCCAGGGGGGAATCCTACGAGCAGTACTTC. It encodes CARSPSRGESYEQYF.